This T cell receptor (beta chain) was obtained from a study of neurological immune-mediated disorders. This clonotype was recorded many times. Germline V gives CDR1 SGHKS, CDR2 YYEKEE (reference sequence). Trimming took 5 bases from V and 4 from J; bases not matched to a gene: 8. There are 15 residues in the CDR3. MiXCR was run by TCRdb on the 5' RACE reads, yielding one entry per CDR3 protein. In the table there are over 60,000 distinct CDR3 sequences, approximately 4.6% of which are singletons. V and J are TRBV5-5 and TRBJ2-2; the match to TRBD1 covers 7 bases. The sequenced sample was PBMCs. The clonotype comes from a woman aged 45 to 65 with multiple sclerosis. The CDR3 DNA is TGTGCCAGCAGTCAAAGCAGGGGGACCACCGGGGAGCTGTTTTTT. It encodes CASSQSRGTTGELFF.